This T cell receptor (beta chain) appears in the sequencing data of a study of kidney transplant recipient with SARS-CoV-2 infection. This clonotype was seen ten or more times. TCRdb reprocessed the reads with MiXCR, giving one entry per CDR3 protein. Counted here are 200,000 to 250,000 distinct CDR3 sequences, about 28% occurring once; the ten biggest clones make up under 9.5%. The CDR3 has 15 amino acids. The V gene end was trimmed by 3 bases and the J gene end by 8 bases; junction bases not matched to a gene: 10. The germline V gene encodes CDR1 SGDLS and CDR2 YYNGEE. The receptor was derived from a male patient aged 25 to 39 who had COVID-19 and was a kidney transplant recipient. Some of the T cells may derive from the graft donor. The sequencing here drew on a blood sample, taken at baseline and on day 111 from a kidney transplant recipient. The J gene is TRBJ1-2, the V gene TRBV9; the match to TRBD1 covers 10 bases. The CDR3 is CASSGSRQGAFGYTF. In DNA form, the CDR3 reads TGTGCCAGCAGCGGATCAAGACAGGGGGCTTTCGGCTACACCTTC.